This T cell receptor beta chain is from a study of human T cells and chemical hapten exposure. Study-wide context: Patients, largely female, had alopecia areata, totalis or universalis.

Time point defined: patch test 2, 6 weeks after DPC sensitization. The treatment was: therapeutic diphenylcyclopropenone sensitization with weekly scalp DPC. Total RNA came from unfractionated whole blood. Germline values: CDR1 SQVTM, CDR2 ANQGSEA. The CDR3 runs 15 residues. With 3 bases clipped from V and 2 bases from J, the junction kept 7 bases outside the gene matches. Concerning this clonotype itself: The target antigen is unknown.

In the library, unique molecular identifiers were attached to individual cDNA molecules. MiXCR was run by TCRdb on the RACE reads, yielding one entry per CDR3 protein. The data hold 330,000 or so distinct CDR3 sequences, with around 6% observed a single time. Study findings and constraints: Clustering by CDR3 similarity yielded significantly more large clusters from expanded TCRs than controls.

The TCR comes from a woman aged 18-30 years with alopecia areata. Some clones in this sample may be carry-over from other donors' samples. Specimen: whole blood, collected in connection with sensitization to the hapten diphenylcyclopropenone (DPC). The chain uses TRBV29-1 and TRBJ2-3, with 8 bases lining up with TRBD2. The CDR3 DNA is TGCAGCGTTGAGACGGGAGGGATGCTCACAGATACGCAGTATTTT. It yields the protein CSVETGGMLTDTQYF.